The rows below give T cell receptor beta chains drawn from one sample of a study of T cell responses to AZD1222 COVID-19 vaccine. Sequenced by immunoSEQ multiplex PCR; TCRdb stores in-frame clones only, minus some. The data hold 200,000 or so clones, with under 95% observed a single time. Sequencing was performed on peripheral blood, taken on day 0 of MenACWY control vaccination. The receptors come from an adult in good health. CDR3s include the opening cysteine and the closing phenylalanine or tryptophan. Each record gives: clone size, V gene, D gene, J gene, CDR3 DNA, CDR3 protein. D genes are given only for firm matches. Only part of the rows carry a size: once, few, many, or a class if the clone is expanded.

NA,TRBV7-2,NA,TRBJ1-2,TGTGCCAGCAGCACTGATTTTAAGGGAGGCTACACCTTC,CASSTDFKGGYTF
NA,TRBV24-1,NA,TRBJ2-1,TGTGCCACCAGCGGGGGGCCCTATTCCTACAATGAGCAGTTCTTC,CATSGGPYSYNEQFF
NA,TRBV2,NA,TRBJ1-2,TGTGCCAGCAGCGGGCCCCAGTCGGGCTACACCTTC,CASSGPQSGYTF
NA,TRBV19,NA,TRBJ1-5,TGTGCCAGTACTCTTTTACAGGGCACTCAGCCCCAGCATTTT,CASTLLQGTQPQHF
once,TRBV19,NA,TRBJ1-1,TGTGCCACCAAGACCCAAATGGGCACTGAAGCTTTCTTT,CATKTQMGTEAFF
NA,TRBV7-6,NA,TRBJ1-1,TGTGCCAGCAGCTTAGGTCCCGGACGGAAGAACACTGAAGCTTTCTTT,CASSLGPGRKNTEAFF
NA,TRBV3-1/TRBV3-2,TRBD2,TRBJ2-1,TGTGCCAGCAGGCCGAGTGGGCGGGGGACCTACAATGAGCAGTTCTTC,CASRPSGRGTYNEQFF
NA,TRBV18,NA,TRBJ1-4,TGTGCCAGCTCACCAGGGGTTGATGAAAAACTGTTTTTT,CASSPGVDEKLFF
NA,TRBV24-1,NA,TRBJ2-3,TGTGCCACCTCGGGACTCACCACAGATACGCAGTATTTT,CATSGLTTDTQYF
few,TRBV13,NA,TRBJ1-1,TGTGCCAGCAGCTCAGATGAGGACACTGAAGCTTTCTTT,CASSSDEDTEAFF
NA,TRBV9,NA,TRBJ1-2,TGTGCCAGCAGCCCCAGACCGGGCCCAGTTGCCACCTTC,CASSPRPGPVATF
once,TRBV4-3,NA,TRBJ2-5,TGCGCCAGCAGCCAAGATTATTCGAGGGCATGGCAAGAGACCCAGTACTTC,CASSQDYSRAWQETQYF
NA,TRBV5-1,NA,TRBJ2-1,TGCGCCAGCAGCATAGGGAGCTCCTACAATGAGCAGTTCTTC,CASSIGSSYNEQFF